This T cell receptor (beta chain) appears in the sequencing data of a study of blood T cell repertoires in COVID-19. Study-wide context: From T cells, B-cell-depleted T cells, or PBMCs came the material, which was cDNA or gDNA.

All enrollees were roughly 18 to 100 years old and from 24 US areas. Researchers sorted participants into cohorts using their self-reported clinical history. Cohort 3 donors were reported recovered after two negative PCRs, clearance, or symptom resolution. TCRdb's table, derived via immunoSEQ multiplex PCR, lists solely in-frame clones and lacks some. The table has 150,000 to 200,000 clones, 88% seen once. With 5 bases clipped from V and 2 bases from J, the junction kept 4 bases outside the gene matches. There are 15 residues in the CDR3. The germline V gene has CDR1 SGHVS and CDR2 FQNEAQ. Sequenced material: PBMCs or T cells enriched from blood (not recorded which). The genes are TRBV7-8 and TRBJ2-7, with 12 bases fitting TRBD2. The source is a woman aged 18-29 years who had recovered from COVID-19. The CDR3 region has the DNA TGTGCCAGCAGCCCGACTAGCGGGAGACCCTACGAGCAGTACTTC. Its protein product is CASSPTSGRPYEQYF.